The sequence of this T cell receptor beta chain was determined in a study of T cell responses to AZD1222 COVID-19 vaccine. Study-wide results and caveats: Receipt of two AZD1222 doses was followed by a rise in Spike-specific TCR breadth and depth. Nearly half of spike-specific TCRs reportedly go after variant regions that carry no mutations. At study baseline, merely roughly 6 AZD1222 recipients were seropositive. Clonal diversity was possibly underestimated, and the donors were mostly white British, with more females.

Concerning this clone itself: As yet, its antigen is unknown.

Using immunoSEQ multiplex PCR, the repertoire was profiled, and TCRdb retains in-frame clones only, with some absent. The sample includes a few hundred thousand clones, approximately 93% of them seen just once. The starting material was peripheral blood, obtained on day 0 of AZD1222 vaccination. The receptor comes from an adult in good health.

This chain's CDR3 is CASSQQQGNQPQHF. The CDR3 region has the DNA TGCGCCAGCAGCCAACAACAGGGGAATCAGCCCCAGCATTTT. The chain has TRBV4-1 and TRBJ1-5; 7 bases are shared with TRBD1. With 2 bases clipped from V and 4 bases from J, the junction kept 2 bases outside the gene matches. Germline V gives CDR1 MGHRA, CDR2 YSYEKL. The CDR3 extends over 14 amino acids.